This T cell receptor (beta chain) stems from a study of T-cell memory formation after mild COVID-19. TCRdb reprocessed the 5' RACE reads via MiXCR and lists one record per CDR3 protein. The sample has a few hundred thousand distinct CDR3 sequences, around 27% seen once. CDR1 is MNHEY, CDR2 SVGAGI, per germline. Trimming at V came to 5 bases and at J to 4 bases, leaving 9 bases not matched to a gene. There are 15 residues in the CDR3. J is TRBJ2-3 and V is TRBV6-5; 7 bases agree with TRBD2. Sequences were obtained from PBMCs or a T cell subset sorted from them (not recorded which). The receptor's source is an adult woman who had mild COVID-19 (a few samples of this study predate the infection). Cell type and time point are not known. CDR3 DNA sequence: TGTGCCAGCAGTCCATCGGGAGGCGGTCCAGATACGCAGTATTTT. Translating gives CASSPSGGGPDTQYF.